The rows below give T cell receptor beta chains drawn from one sample of a study of T cells after yellow fever vaccination. TCRdb itself ran the 5' RACE reads through MiXCR, one entry per CDR3 protein. Altogether a few hundred thousand distinct CDR3 sequences are present, around 19% being singletons, with the ten largest covering 15% to 20%. The material was PBMCs, obtained before the yellow fever booster vaccination. Source of these receptors: a man younger than 35 who received the YFV17D yellow fever vaccine. Each CDR3 is given with its conserved first and last residue. A D gene is named only where the DNA matches it firmly. Clone size, where shown, is once, few, many, or a class for clones that have expanded.

size	V	D	J	CDR3	DNA
few	TRBV5-6	-	TRBJ2-3	CASSLAYGSSTDTQYF	TGTGCCAGCAGCTTGGCCTATGGGTCTAGCACAGATACGCAGTATTTT
-	TRBV27	-	TRBJ1-1	CASSPWEGRSTEAFF	TGTGCCAGCAGCCCGTGGGAGGGGAGGAGCACTGAAGCTTTCTTT
-	TRBV4-3	-	TRBJ2-5	CASSQDLRSGTGRVAQYF	TGCGCCAGCAGCCAAGATCTTCGCTCGGGAACAGGGAGGGTTGCCCAGTACTTC
-	TRBV4-3	-	TRBJ2-7	CASSQGYQESYEQYF	TGCGCCAGCAGCCAAGGCTATCAGGAGAGCTACGAGCAGTACTTC
-	TRBV6-2/TRBV6-3	-	TRBJ2-2	CASSRPSGTGELFF	TGTGCCAGCAGTCGACCATCAGGGACCGGGGAGCTGTTTTTT
few	TRBV29-1	TRBD2	TRBJ2-3	CSVIAGDGSDTQYF	TGCAGCGTTATAGCGGGGGATGGATCAGATACGCAGTATTTT
-	TRBV10-3	-	TRBJ1-6	CAISEVSASSPLHF	TGTGCCATCAGTGAGGTTTCGGCCTCCTCGCCCCTCCACTTT
few	TRBV7-6	-	TRBJ1-4	CASSPGLGVEKLFF	TGTGCCAGCAGCCCTGGGTTGGGGGTCGAAAAACTGTTTTTT
few	TRBV7-2	-	TRBJ1-1	CASSPIRVQIRAFF	TGTGCCAGCAGCCCGATACGGGTGCAGATTAGGGCTTTCTTT
few	TRBV30	-	TRBJ2-7	CAWSVPPGFLVEQYF	TGTGCCTGGAGTGTACCACCAGGGTTCCTCGTTGAGCAGTACTTC
few	TRBV10-3	-	TRBJ2-3	CAISATGITDTQYF	TGTGCCATCAGTGCGACAGGAATCACAGATACGCAGTATTTT
-	TRBV4-1	TRBD2	TRBJ2-2	CASSQAGGRFPGELFF	TGCGCCAGCAGCCAAGCGGGGGGGCGATTCCCCGGGGAGCTGTTTTTT
few	TRBV5-6	TRBD1	TRBJ1-2	CASSLSDARGNGYTF	TGTGCCAGCAGCTTGTCCGACGCCAGGGGGAATGGCTACACCTTC
-	TRBV6-6	-	TRBJ1-2	CASSAGLAVYGYTF	TGTGCCAGCAGTGCCGGGCTGGCTGTCTATGGCTACACCTTC
few	TRBV3-1	-	TRBJ1-6	CASSPRTVRSPLHF	TGTGCCAGCAGCCCCCGGACAGTGCGTTCACCCCTCCACTTT
-	TRBV29-1	TRBD1	TRBJ2-2	CSPQGSPQGANTGELFF	TGCAGCCCACAGGGGTCCCCTCAGGGTGCGAACACCGGGGAGCTGTTTTTT
few	TRBV7-2	-	TRBJ1-1	CASSSFEGLNTEAFF	TGTGCCAGCAGCTCATTCGAGGGTCTCAACACTGAAGCTTTCTTT
-	TRBV5-1	-	TRBJ1-1	CASSLAPGSAFF	TGCGCCAGCAGCTTGGCGCCGGGTTCGGCTTTCTTT
-	TRBV27	-	TRBJ1-6	CASKRGINSPLHF	TGTGCCAGCAAAAGGGGGATTAATTCACCCCTCCACTTT
many	TRBV11-2	-	TRBJ2-4	CASSPLRRLAKNIQYF	TGTGCCAGCAGCCCCCTCCGGCGGCTAGCCAAAAACATTCAGTACTTC
few	TRBV29-1	-	TRBJ2-2	CSVEPANTGELFF	TGCAGCGTCGAGCCGGCGAACACCGGGGAGCTGTTTTTT
few	TRBV5-1	-	TRBJ1-2	CASSLSGQDYGYTF	TGCGCCAGCAGCTTGTCGGGACAAGACTATGGCTACACCTTC
-	TRBV6-2/TRBV6-3	-	TRBJ1-1	CASSYRVPKKQNTEAFF	TGTGCCAGCAGTTACCGGGTACCCAAGAAGCAGAACACTGAAGCTTTCTTT
-	TRBV29-1	TRBD1	TRBJ1-5	CSVRQGSQPQHF	TGCAGCGTGCGACAGGGGAGTCAGCCCCAGCATTTT
-	TRBV24-1	-	TRBJ2-1	CATSGWDSLANEQFF	TGTGCCACCAGTGGGTGGGATAGTCTCGCCAATGAGCAGTTCTTC
-	TRBV29-1	-	TRBJ2-7	CSVVGLQVQSVVGYEQYF	TGCAGCGTTGTGGGTCTACAGGTACAATCCGTGGTTGGCTACGAGCAGTACTTC
-	TRBV19	-	TRBJ1-2	CASSIDLSLDYGYTF	TGTGCCAGTAGTATAGATCTCTCGCTTGACTATGGCTACACCTTC
few	TRBV5-4	-	TRBJ1-4	CASSLWAGDNEKLFF	TGTGCCAGCAGCTTATGGGCAGGGGACAATGAAAAACTGTTTTTT
-	TRBV29-1	-	TRBJ1-2	CSVEPDRANYGYTF	TGCAGCGTTGAGCCCGACAGAGCTAACTATGGCTACACCTTC
few	TRBV7-3	-	TRBJ2-3	CASSPRNRGTQYF	TGTGCCAGCAGCCCAAGGAACCGGGGTACGCAGTATTTT
few	TRBV6-5	-	TRBJ2-3	CASSYDSFTDTQYF	TGTGCCAGCAGTTACGACTCGTTCACAGATACGCAGTATTTT
-	TRBV6-6	TRBD1	TRBJ1-6	CASSSTGRSSPLHF	TGTGCCAGCAGTTCGACAGGGAGGTCCTCACCCCTCCACTTT
few	TRBV7-9	TRBD1	TRBJ2-1	CASSNRQGAYNEQFF	TGTGCCAGCAGCAACCGACAGGGCGCGTACAATGAGCAGTTCTTC
few	TRBV4-1	TRBD1	TRBJ1-5	CASSLRQGLNQPQHF	TGCGCCAGCAGCCTTCGACAGGGGTTAAATCAGCCCCAGCATTTT
many	TRBV12-3/TRBV12-4	TRBD2	TRBJ2-3	CASSSPIAGTQYF	TGTGCCAGCAGTTCACCTATAGCGGGGACGCAGTATTTT
-	TRBV6-6	-	TRBJ1-6	CASTLGSPLHF	TGTGCCAGCACTCTGGGCTCACCCCTCCACTTT
-	TRBV28	-	TRBJ2-3	CASSWQGWADTQYF	TGTGCCAGCTCTTGGCAGGGATGGGCAGATACGCAGTATTTT
-	TRBV4-1	-	TRBJ2-1	CASSPWIESYNEQFF	TGCGCCAGCAGCCCTTGGATAGAGTCCTACAATGAGCAGTTCTTC
few	TRBV6-6	-	TRBJ2-3	CASRQGYSTDTQYF	TGTGCCAGCAGACAGGGATACAGCACAGATACGCAGTATTTT
few	TRBV5-4	-	TRBJ1-1	CASSLSGARMNTEAFF	TGTGCCAGCAGCCTGTCGGGTGCAAGAATGAACACTGAAGCTTTCTTT
many	TRBV6-4	-	TRBJ2-3	CASSDTSGSATDTQYF	TGTGCCAGCAGTGACACGTCGGGGAGCGCCACAGATACGCAGTATTTT
-	TRBV12-3/TRBV12-4	-	TRBJ2-3	CASRRVQGDTQYF	TGTGCCAGCAGGAGAGTGCAGGGAGATACGCAGTATTTT
-	TRBV20-1	TRBD1	TRBJ1-1	CSARTGQTNTEAFF	TGCAGTGCCCGGACGGGACAGACGAACACTGAAGCTTTCTTT
-	TRBV6-1	-	TRBJ1-2	CASTASRSLVGYTF	TGTGCCAGCACCGCGTCCCGCAGCTTAGTAGGCTACACCTTC
-	TRBV29-1	-	TRBJ2-2	CSVEVRRRRGTGELFF	TGCAGCGTTGAAGTCCGCCGACGACGTGGCACCGGGGAGCTGTTTTTT